This TCR beta chain originates from a study of prognosis after radiotherapy for stage I lung cancer. The authors amplified TCR beta CDR3 from genomic DNA using two-round multiplex PCR. For every TRBV and TRBJ gene, a specific primer was used in first-round PCR. TCRdb passed the multiplex PCR reads through MiXCR, listing each CDR3 protein once. This sample carries about 8,500 distinct CDR3 sequences, around 62% of them seen once, and the ten largest clones take 20%. The CDR3 runs 15 residues. V lost 6 bases and J lost 1, with 13 bases in between. Per the germline V gene, CDR1 is MGHRA and CDR2 is YSYEKL. This clonotype has at least ten counts.

Sequenced material: PBMCs, taken before or after stereotactic body radiation therapy (not recorded which). The rearrangement uses TRBV4-1 and TRBJ1-5; D gene unclear. The sequence was obtained from a donor over 45 with non-small cell lung cancer. Here the CDR3 DNA reads TGCGCCAGCAGTCAACAGATCTTCAGCAATCAGCCCCAGCATTTT. Its protein product is CASSQQIFSNQPQHF.